A selection of T cell receptor beta chains follows, all from one sample in a study of T cells after yellow fever vaccination. TCRdb independently ran MiXCR on the 5' RACE reads; one entry per CDR3 protein. The sample holds under 300,000 distinct CDR3 sequences, roughly 7.2% seen once. Sample: CD4+ T cells sorted from PBMCs, taken 15 days after the yellow fever booster vaccination. These receptors all come from a man aged 25 to 45 who received the YFV17D yellow fever vaccine. Both conserved end residues are part of each CDR3. Each record gives: D gene, clone size, V gene, J gene, CDR3 protein, CDR3 DNA. The D gene is left open where the match is weak. The listing skips clone size in some rows; elsewhere it reads once, few, many or a size class.

d_gene: TRBD2; abundance: once; v_gene: TRBV7-2; j_gene: TRBJ2-2; CDR3aa: CASSIGRGTGELFF; CDR3nt: TGTGCCAGCAGCATCGGGAGGGGCACCGGGGAGCTGTTTTTT
d_gene: TRBD2; abundance: many; v_gene: TRBV3-1; j_gene: TRBJ2-7; CDR3aa: CASSQGLGTYEQYF; CDR3nt: TGTGCCAGCAGCCAGGGACTAGGGACGTACGAGCAGTACTTC
d_gene: TRBD1; abundance: NA; v_gene: TRBV5-5; j_gene: TRBJ1-2; CDR3aa: CASSEQGSYGYTF; CDR3nt: TGTGCCAGCAGTGAACAGGGGAGCTATGGCTACACCTTC
d_gene: NA; abundance: NA; v_gene: TRBV7-2; j_gene: TRBJ2-1; CDR3aa: CASSPQVRTSYNEQFF; CDR3nt: TGTGCCAGCAGCCCACAGGTGCGAACCTCCTACAATGAGCAGTTCTTC
d_gene: NA; abundance: many; v_gene: TRBV12-3/TRBV12-4; j_gene: TRBJ1-4; CDR3aa: CASSYHGTNEKLFF; CDR3nt: TGTGCCAGCAGTTACCATGGAACTAATGAAAAACTGTTTTTT
d_gene: TRBD2; abundance: many; v_gene: TRBV7-2; j_gene: TRBJ2-5; CDR3aa: CASSLASTSGPYF; CDR3nt: TGTGCCAGCAGCTTAGCTTCGACTAGCGGACCGTACTTC
d_gene: TRBD2; abundance: many; v_gene: TRBV5-5; j_gene: TRBJ2-5; CDR3aa: CASSFGGSRETQYF; CDR3nt: TGTGCCAGCAGCTTCGGGGGGTCCCGAGAGACCCAGTACTTC
d_gene: TRBD1; abundance: many; v_gene: TRBV20-1; j_gene: TRBJ1-2; CDR3aa: CSARETGEPNYGYTF; CDR3nt: TGCAGTGCTAGAGAGACAGGGGAGCCCAACTATGGCTACACCTTC
d_gene: TRBD2; abundance: NA; v_gene: TRBV20-1; j_gene: TRBJ2-7; CDR3aa: CSAPRFAGGEEQYF; CDR3nt: TGCAGTGCCCCTAGGTTCGCGGGAGGGGAGGAGCAGTACTTC
d_gene: TRBD2; abundance: many; v_gene: TRBV12-3/TRBV12-4; j_gene: TRBJ2-7; CDR3aa: CASRAGGSSYEQYF; CDR3nt: TGTGCCAGCAGAGCGGGAGGATCCTCCTACGAGCAGTACTTC
d_gene: NA; abundance: few; v_gene: TRBV20-1; j_gene: TRBJ2-1; CDR3aa: CSARESGRHNEQFF; CDR3nt: TGCAGTGCTAGAGAATCGGGCCGGCACAATGAGCAGTTCTTC
d_gene: NA; abundance: few; v_gene: TRBV4-2; j_gene: TRBJ2-6; CDR3aa: CASSQTSRGSGANVLTF; CDR3nt: TGTGCCAGCAGCCAAACTAGCCGGGGTTCGGGGGCCAACGTCCTGACTTTC
d_gene: NA; abundance: NA; v_gene: TRBV7-2; j_gene: TRBJ2-7; CDR3aa: CASSQRREGKQYF; CDR3nt: TGTGCCAGCAGCCAAAGGAGGGAAGGAAAGCAGTACTTC
d_gene: NA; abundance: NA; v_gene: TRBV20-1; j_gene: TRBJ2-5; CDR3aa: CSASRPGRGRTSGETQYF; CDR3nt: TGCAGTGCTAGTCGCCCTGGTCGGGGTCGGACGTCCGGGGAGACCCAGTACTTC
d_gene: TRBD1; abundance: few; v_gene: TRBV5-1; j_gene: TRBJ2-7; CDR3aa: CASSLSQGSEQYF; CDR3nt: TGCGCCAGCAGCTTATCACAGGGGTCCGAGCAGTACTTC
d_gene: TRBD1; abundance: few; v_gene: TRBV7-2; j_gene: TRBJ2-2; CDR3aa: CASSLPGQAVSGELFF; CDR3nt: TGTGCCAGCAGCTTACCGGGACAGGCCGTGTCCGGGGAGCTGTTTTTT
d_gene: NA; abundance: NA; v_gene: TRBV30; j_gene: TRBJ2-3; CDR3aa: CAWSPARDTQYF; CDR3nt: TGTGCCTGGAGTCCCGCCAGAGATACGCAGTATTTT
d_gene: NA; abundance: many; v_gene: TRBV12-3/TRBV12-4; j_gene: TRBJ2-5; CDR3aa: CASSLIQTGRGGETQYF; CDR3nt: TGTGCCAGCAGTTTAATCCAGACAGGCCGAGGTGGGGAGACCCAGTACTTC
d_gene: NA; abundance: NA; v_gene: TRBV9; j_gene: TRBJ1-2; CDR3aa: CASSGRQGYGYTF; CDR3nt: TGTGCCAGCAGCGGTAGGCAGGGTTATGGCTACACCTTC
d_gene: NA; abundance: NA; v_gene: TRBV6-1; j_gene: TRBJ1-2; CDR3aa: CASSEQGTGGYTF; CDR3nt: TGTGCCAGCAGTGAGCAGGGAACCGGTGGCTACACCTTC
d_gene: NA; abundance: many; v_gene: TRBV20-1; j_gene: TRBJ2-4; CDR3aa: CSARDVDSSFSKNIQYF; CDR3nt: TGCAGTGCTAGAGATGTGGACAGTTCCTTCTCCAAAAACATTCAGTACTTC
d_gene: TRBD1; abundance: many; v_gene: TRBV20-1; j_gene: TRBJ2-7; CDR3aa: CSATGQGNPYEQYF; CDR3nt: TGCAGTGCTACGGGACAGGGAAACCCCTACGAGCAGTACTTC
d_gene: NA; abundance: NA; v_gene: TRBV29-1; j_gene: TRBJ1-1; CDR3aa: CSAGQGIAFF; CDR3nt: TGCAGCGCAGGGCAGGGGATAGCTTTCTTT
d_gene: NA; abundance: many; v_gene: TRBV5-1; j_gene: TRBJ2-1; CDR3aa: CASSLAAHGTNEQFF; CDR3nt: TGCGCCAGCAGCTTGGCCGCTCATGGGACAAATGAGCAGTTCTTC
d_gene: NA; abundance: NA; v_gene: TRBV7-2; j_gene: TRBJ2-7; CDR3aa: CASSLVGGTSYEQYF; CDR3nt: TGTGCCAGCAGCTTAGTTGGAGGGACATCCTACGAGCAGTACTTC
d_gene: NA; abundance: many; v_gene: TRBV24-1; j_gene: TRBJ2-5; CDR3aa: CATSDFGRGVVETQYF; CDR3nt: TGTGCCACCAGTGATTTCGGTCGGGGTGTGGTCGAGACCCAGTACTTC
d_gene: NA; abundance: few; v_gene: TRBV12-3/TRBV12-4; j_gene: TRBJ1-1; CDR3aa: CASSLRAGTEAFF; CDR3nt: TGTGCCAGCAGTTTGAGGGCCGGGACTGAAGCTTTCTTT
d_gene: NA; abundance: few; v_gene: TRBV20-1; j_gene: TRBJ1-1; CDR3aa: CSARDASIGAFF; CDR3nt: TGCAGTGCTAGAGATGCTTCGATCGGAGCTTTCTTT
d_gene: TRBD2; abundance: many; v_gene: TRBV12-3/TRBV12-4; j_gene: TRBJ2-1; CDR3aa: CASSFRSSSGSLHNEQFF; CDR3nt: TGTGCCAGCAGTTTTCGGTCTTCTAGCGGGAGTCTCCACAATGAGCAGTTCTTC
d_gene: NA; abundance: many; v_gene: TRBV5-1; j_gene: TRBJ2-7; CDR3aa: CASSLRDASSYEQYF; CDR3nt: TGCGCCAGCAGCCTCCGGGACGCCAGCTCCTACGAGCAGTACTTC
d_gene: NA; abundance: few; v_gene: TRBV9; j_gene: TRBJ2-5; CDR3aa: CASSVALQETQYF; CDR3nt: TGTGCCAGCAGCGTAGCACTCCAAGAGACCCAGTACTTC
d_gene: TRBD2; abundance: NA; v_gene: TRBV9; j_gene: TRBJ2-4; CDR3aa: CASSPTGGQGNIQYF; CDR3nt: TGTGCCAGCAGCCCGACGGGGGGGCAGGGAAACATTCAGTACTTC
d_gene: NA; abundance: few; v_gene: TRBV5-4; j_gene: TRBJ2-2; CDR3aa: CASSFPPGAHTGELFF; CDR3nt: TGTGCCAGCAGCTTTCCTCCTGGGGCGCACACCGGGGAGCTGTTTTTT
d_gene: TRBD2; abundance: few; v_gene: TRBV19; j_gene: TRBJ2-1; CDR3aa: CASSIYGRDEQFF; CDR3nt: TGTGCCAGTAGTATATATGGGAGGGATGAGCAGTTCTTC
d_gene: NA; abundance: many; v_gene: TRBV12-3/TRBV12-4; j_gene: TRBJ2-1; CDR3aa: CASSPGTPKQFF; CDR3nt: TGTGCCAGCAGTCCGGGGACTCCTAAGCAGTTCTTC
d_gene: NA; abundance: NA; v_gene: TRBV12-3/TRBV12-4; j_gene: TRBJ1-1; CDR3aa: CASTRVRAGEAFF; CDR3nt: TGTGCCAGCACCCGGGTCAGGGCCGGTGAAGCTTTCTTT
d_gene: TRBD2; abundance: NA; v_gene: TRBV10-3; j_gene: TRBJ2-5; CDR3aa: CAISEGNLAGSPAETQYF; CDR3nt: TGTGCCATCAGTGAGGGGAATCTAGCGGGTTCTCCCGCCGAGACCCAGTACTTC
d_gene: TRBD2; abundance: few; v_gene: TRBV12-3/TRBV12-4; j_gene: TRBJ2-2; CDR3aa: CASRIAGGANTGELFF; CDR3nt: TGTGCCAGCAGGATAGCGGGAGGCGCGAACACCGGGGAGCTGTTTTTT
d_gene: TRBD1; abundance: many; v_gene: TRBV20-1; j_gene: TRBJ1-6; CDR3aa: CSARPGGSPLHF; CDR3nt: TGCAGTGCTAGGCCAGGGGGATCACCCCTCCACTTT
d_gene: NA; abundance: many; v_gene: TRBV12-3/TRBV12-4; j_gene: TRBJ2-1; CDR3aa: CASTSGPHYNEQFF; CDR3nt: TGTGCCAGCACCTCCGGACCTCATTACAATGAGCAGTTCTTC
d_gene: TRBD2; abundance: NA; v_gene: TRBV5-1; j_gene: TRBJ2-1; CDR3aa: CASSSTAGVSEQFF; CDR3nt: TGCGCCAGCAGCTCCACAGCGGGAGTGAGTGAGCAGTTCTTC
d_gene: NA; abundance: many; v_gene: TRBV18; j_gene: TRBJ2-7; CDR3aa: CASSPPVDGTETYEQYF; CDR3nt: TGTGCCAGCTCACCCCCAGTAGACGGGACTGAGACCTACGAGCAGTACTTC
d_gene: NA; abundance: many; v_gene: TRBV12-3/TRBV12-4; j_gene: TRBJ2-7; CDR3aa: CASASGASYEQYF; CDR3nt: TGTGCCAGCGCGTCTGGGGCTTCCTACGAGCAGTACTTC
d_gene: NA; abundance: NA; v_gene: TRBV12-3/TRBV12-4; j_gene: TRBJ1-1; CDR3aa: CASSLEQFEAFF; CDR3nt: TGTGCCAGCAGTTTAGAACAGTTTGAAGCTTTCTTT
d_gene: TRBD1; abundance: NA; v_gene: TRBV3-1; j_gene: TRBJ2-7; CDR3aa: CASSQGRGSYEQYF; CDR3nt: TGTGCCAGCAGCCAAGGCAGGGGGTCATACGAGCAGTACTTC
d_gene: NA; abundance: NA; v_gene: TRBV4-3; j_gene: TRBJ2-7; CDR3aa: CASSQGTPPYEQYF; CDR3nt: TGCGCCAGCAGCCAAGGAACCCCTCCCTACGAGCAGTACTTC
d_gene: NA; abundance: many; v_gene: TRBV25-1; j_gene: TRBJ2-2; CDR3aa: CASSDVGTGELFF; CDR3nt: TGTGCCAGCAGTGATGTAGGGACCGGGGAGCTGTTTTTT
d_gene: NA; abundance: few; v_gene: TRBV5-5; j_gene: TRBJ1-1; CDR3aa: CASSLSPTVGGDGEAFF; CDR3nt: TGTGCCAGCAGCTTGTCCCCTACGGTTGGAGGGGATGGTGAAGCTTTCTTT
d_gene: NA; abundance: NA; v_gene: TRBV15; j_gene: TRBJ1-4; CDR3aa: CATSREREKLFF; CDR3nt: TGTGCCACCAGCAGAGAACGTGAAAAACTGTTTTTT
d_gene: TRBD2; abundance: many; v_gene: TRBV20-1; j_gene: TRBJ2-3; CDR3aa: CSARRGVAGLGDTQYF; CDR3nt: TGCAGTGCAAGACGGGGGGTGGCGGGACTGGGAGATACGCAGTATTTT
d_gene: TRBD2; abundance: NA; v_gene: TRBV6-5; j_gene: TRBJ2-1; CDR3aa: CASRATSGRLFF; CDR3nt: TGTGCCAGCAGAGCTACTAGCGGGAGGCTGTTCTTC
d_gene: NA; abundance: many; v_gene: TRBV29-1; j_gene: TRBJ2-5; CDR3aa: CSVDGQKFQETQYF; CDR3nt: TGCAGCGTTGATGGCCAGAAGTTCCAAGAGACCCAGTACTTC
d_gene: NA; abundance: many; v_gene: TRBV12-2; j_gene: TRBJ2-1; CDR3aa: CASPTSGRAKNEQFF; CDR3nt: TGTGCAAGCCCCACTAGCGGGAGGGCGAAGAATGAGCAGTTCTTC
d_gene: NA; abundance: NA; v_gene: TRBV9; j_gene: TRBJ2-2; CDR3aa: CASSVWGAREAGELFF; CDR3nt: TGTGCCAGCAGCGTATGGGGGGCAAGGGAAGCCGGGGAGCTGTTTTTT
d_gene: NA; abundance: NA; v_gene: TRBV6-1; j_gene: TRBJ1-6; CDR3aa: CASLSDSGSPLHF; CDR3nt: TGTGCCAGCTTAAGTGACAGCGGGTCACCCCTCCACTTT
d_gene: NA; abundance: NA; v_gene: TRBV15; j_gene: TRBJ2-1; CDR3aa: CATRRERPSYNEQFF; CDR3nt: TGTGCCACCAGGCGTGAGAGGCCGTCCTACAATGAGCAGTTCTTC
d_gene: NA; abundance: NA; v_gene: TRBV19; j_gene: TRBJ2-5; CDR3aa: CASSIVGLGEETQYF; CDR3nt: TGTGCCAGTAGTATAGTTGGTTTAGGTGAGGAGACCCAGTACTTC
d_gene: TRBD1; abundance: few; v_gene: TRBV5-1; j_gene: TRBJ2-5; CDR3aa: CASSSSGTGQETQYF; CDR3nt: TGCGCCAGCAGCTCATCCGGGACAGGCCAAGAGACCCAGTACTTC
d_gene: NA; abundance: NA; v_gene: TRBV20-1; j_gene: TRBJ2-1; CDR3aa: CSARDLSSEQFF; CDR3nt: TGCAGTGCTAGAGATCTTAGCTCTGAGCAGTTCTTC
d_gene: NA; abundance: many; v_gene: TRBV7-9; j_gene: TRBJ1-1; CDR3aa: CASRRDLTEAFF; CDR3nt: TGTGCCAGCAGAAGGGATCTCACTGAAGCTTTCTTT